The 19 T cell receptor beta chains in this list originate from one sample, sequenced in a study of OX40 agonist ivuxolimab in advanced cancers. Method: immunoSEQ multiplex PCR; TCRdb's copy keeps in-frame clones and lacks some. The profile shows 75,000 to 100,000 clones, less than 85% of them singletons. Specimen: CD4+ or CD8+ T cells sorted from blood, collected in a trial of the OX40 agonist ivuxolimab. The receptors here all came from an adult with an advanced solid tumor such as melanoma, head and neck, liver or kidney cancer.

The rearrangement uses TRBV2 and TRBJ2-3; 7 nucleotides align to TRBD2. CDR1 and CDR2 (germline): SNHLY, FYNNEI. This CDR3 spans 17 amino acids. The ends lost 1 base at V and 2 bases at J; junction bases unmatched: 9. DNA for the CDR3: TGTGCCAGCAGTGAAGGCCGGGCGGGAGCAGACACAGATACGCAGTATTTT. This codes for CASSEGRAGADTDTQYF.

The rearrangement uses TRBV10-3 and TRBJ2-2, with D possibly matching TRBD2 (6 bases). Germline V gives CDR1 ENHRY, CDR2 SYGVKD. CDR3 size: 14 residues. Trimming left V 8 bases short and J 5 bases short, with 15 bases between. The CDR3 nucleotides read TGTGCCATCTCCCTCGCGGGGAGGACCGGGGAGCTGTTTTTT. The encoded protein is CAISLAGRTGELFF.

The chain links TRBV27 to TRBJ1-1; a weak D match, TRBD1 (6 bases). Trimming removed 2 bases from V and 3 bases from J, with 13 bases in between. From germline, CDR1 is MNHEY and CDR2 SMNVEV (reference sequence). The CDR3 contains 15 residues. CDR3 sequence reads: CASSLMGGVYTEAFF. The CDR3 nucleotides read TGTGCCAGCAGTTTAATGGGGGGCGTCTACACTGAAGCTTTCTTT.

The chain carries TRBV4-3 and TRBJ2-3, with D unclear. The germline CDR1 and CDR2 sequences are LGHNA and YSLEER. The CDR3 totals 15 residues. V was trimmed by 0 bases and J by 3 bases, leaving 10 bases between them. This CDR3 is CASSQDNRRTDTQYF. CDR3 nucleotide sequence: TGCGCCAGCAGCCAAGACAATAGGCGAACAGATACGCAGTATTTT.

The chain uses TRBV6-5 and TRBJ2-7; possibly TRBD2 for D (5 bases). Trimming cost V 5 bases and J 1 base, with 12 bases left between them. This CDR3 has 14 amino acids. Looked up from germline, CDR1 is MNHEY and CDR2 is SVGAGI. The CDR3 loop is CASSISWESYEQYF. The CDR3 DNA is TGTGCCAGCAGTATTAGTTGGGAGTCCTACGAGCAGTACTTC.

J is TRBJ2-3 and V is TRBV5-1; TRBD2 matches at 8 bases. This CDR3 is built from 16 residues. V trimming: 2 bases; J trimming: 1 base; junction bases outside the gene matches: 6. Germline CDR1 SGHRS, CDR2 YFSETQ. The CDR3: CASSLLAVGGTDTQYF. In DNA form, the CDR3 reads TGCGCCAGCAGCTTACTAGCGGTAGGGGGCACAGATACGCAGTATTTT.

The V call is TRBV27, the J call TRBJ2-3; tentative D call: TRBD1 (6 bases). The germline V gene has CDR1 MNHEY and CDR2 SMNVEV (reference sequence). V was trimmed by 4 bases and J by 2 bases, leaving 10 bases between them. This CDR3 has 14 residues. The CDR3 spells CASSWGHVTDTQYF. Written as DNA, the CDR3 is TGTGCCAGCAGTTGGGGACATGTCACAGATACGCAGTATTTT.

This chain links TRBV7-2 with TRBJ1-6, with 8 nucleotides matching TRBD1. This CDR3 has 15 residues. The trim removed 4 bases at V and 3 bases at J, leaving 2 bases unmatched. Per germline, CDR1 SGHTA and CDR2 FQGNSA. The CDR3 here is CASSYTGGYNSPLHF. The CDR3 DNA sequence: TGTGCCAGCAGCTACACAGGGGGCTATAATTCACCCCTCCACTTT.

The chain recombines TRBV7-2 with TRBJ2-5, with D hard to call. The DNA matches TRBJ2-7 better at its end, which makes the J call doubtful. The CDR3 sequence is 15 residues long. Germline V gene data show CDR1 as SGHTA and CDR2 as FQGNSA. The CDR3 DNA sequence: TGTGCCAGCAGCTTAGGGAACAGTGGCCTCTACGAGCAGTACTTC. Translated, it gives CASSLGNSGLYEQYF.

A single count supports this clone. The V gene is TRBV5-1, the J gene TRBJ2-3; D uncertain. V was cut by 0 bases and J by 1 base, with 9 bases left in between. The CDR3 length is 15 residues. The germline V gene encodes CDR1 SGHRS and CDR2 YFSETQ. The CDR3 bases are TGCGCCAGCAGCTTGGTAGTTACAGGCACAGATACGCAGTATTTT. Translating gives CASSLVVTGTDTQYF.

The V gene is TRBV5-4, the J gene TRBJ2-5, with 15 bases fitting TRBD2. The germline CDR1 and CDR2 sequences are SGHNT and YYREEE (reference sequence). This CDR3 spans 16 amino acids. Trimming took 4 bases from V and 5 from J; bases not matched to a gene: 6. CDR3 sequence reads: CASSTRTSGRGETQYF. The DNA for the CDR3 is TGTGCCAGCAGCACCCGGACTAGCGGGAGGGGTGAGACCCAGTACTTC. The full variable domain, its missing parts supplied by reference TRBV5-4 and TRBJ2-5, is ETGVTQSPTHLIKTRGQQVTLRCSSQSGHNTVSWYQQALGQGPQFIFQYYREEENGRGNFPPRFSGLQFPNYSSELNVNALELDDSALYLCASSTRTSGRGETQYFGPGTRLLVL.

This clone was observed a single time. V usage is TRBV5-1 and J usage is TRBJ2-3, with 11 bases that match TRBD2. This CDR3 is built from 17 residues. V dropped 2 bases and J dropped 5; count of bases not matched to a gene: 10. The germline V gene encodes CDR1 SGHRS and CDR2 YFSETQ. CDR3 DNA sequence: TGCGCCAGCAGCTTCGGCAATAGCGGGGGGGCGAAAGATACGCAGTATTTT. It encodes CASSFGNSGGAKDTQYF.

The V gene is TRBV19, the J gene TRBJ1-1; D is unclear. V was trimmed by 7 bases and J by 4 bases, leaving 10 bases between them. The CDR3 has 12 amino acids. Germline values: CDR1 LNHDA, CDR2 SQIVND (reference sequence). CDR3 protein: CASTSSGTEAFF. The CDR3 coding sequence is TGTGCCAGTACCTCATCCGGCACTGAAGCTTTCTTT. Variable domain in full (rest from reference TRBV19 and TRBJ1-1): DGGITQSPKYLFRKEGQNVTLSCEQNLNHDAMYWYRQDPGQGLRLIYYSQIVNDFQKGDIAEGYSVSREKKESFPLTVTSAQKNPTAFYLCASTSSGTEAFFGQGTRLTVV.

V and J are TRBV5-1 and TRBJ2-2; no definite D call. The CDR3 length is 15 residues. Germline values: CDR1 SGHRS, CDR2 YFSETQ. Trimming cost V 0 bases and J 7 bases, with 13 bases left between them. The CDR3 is CASSLGAGPGGELFF. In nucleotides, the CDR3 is TGCGCCAGCAGCTTGGGGGCCGGACCGGGCGGGGAGCTGTTTTTT.

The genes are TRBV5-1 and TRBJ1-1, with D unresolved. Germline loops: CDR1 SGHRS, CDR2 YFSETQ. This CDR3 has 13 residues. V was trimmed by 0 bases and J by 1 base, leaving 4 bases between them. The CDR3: CASSLDTNTEAFF. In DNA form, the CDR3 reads TGCGCCAGCAGCTTGGACACGAACACTGAAGCTTTCTTT. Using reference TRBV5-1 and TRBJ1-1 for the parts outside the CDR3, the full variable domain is KAGVTQTPRYLIKTRGQQVTLSCSPISGHRSVSWYQQTPGQGLQFLFEYFSETQRNKGNFPGRFSGRQFSNSRSEMNVSTLELGDSALYLCASSLDTNTEAFFGQGTRLTVV.

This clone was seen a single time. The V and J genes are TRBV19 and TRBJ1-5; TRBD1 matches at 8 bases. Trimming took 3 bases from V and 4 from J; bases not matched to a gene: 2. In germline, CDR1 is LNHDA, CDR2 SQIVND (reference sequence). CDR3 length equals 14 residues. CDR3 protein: CASSIRTGNQPQHF. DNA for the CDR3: TGTGCCAGTAGTATCCGGACAGGGAATCAGCCCCAGCATTTT.

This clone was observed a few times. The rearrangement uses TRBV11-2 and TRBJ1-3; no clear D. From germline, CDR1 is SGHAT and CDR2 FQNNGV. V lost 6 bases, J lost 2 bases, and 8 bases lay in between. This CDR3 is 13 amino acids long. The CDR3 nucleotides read TGTGCCAGCAGATCGCAGGCTGGAAACACCATATATTTT. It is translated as CASRSQAGNTIYF.

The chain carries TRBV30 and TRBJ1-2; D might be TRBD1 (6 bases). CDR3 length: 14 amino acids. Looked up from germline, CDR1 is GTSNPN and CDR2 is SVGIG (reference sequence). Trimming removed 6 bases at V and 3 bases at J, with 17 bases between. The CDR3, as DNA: TGTGCCTGCGTAAAGGGGGGGCTCGACTATGGCTACACCTTC. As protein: CACVKGGLDYGYTF.

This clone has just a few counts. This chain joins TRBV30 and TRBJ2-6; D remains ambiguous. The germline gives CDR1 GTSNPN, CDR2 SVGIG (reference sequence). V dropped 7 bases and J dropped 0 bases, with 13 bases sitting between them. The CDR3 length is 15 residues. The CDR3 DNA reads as TGTGCCTTCAGTACCCCCTACTCTGGGGCCAACGTCCTGACTTTC. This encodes CAFSTPYSGANVLTF.